The 9 T cell receptor beta chains given below trace back to one sample, sequenced in a study of patients and donors after allogeneic stem cell transplantation. TCRdb independently ran MiXCR on the RT-PCR reads; one entry per CDR3 protein. The sample lists about a million distinct CDR3 sequences, around 17% occurring once. The sample consisted of blood, either unsorted or a sorted T cell fraction (not recorded which). These receptor sequences come from a human donor who was either an allogeneic HSCT recipient or a stem cell or donor lymphocyte infusion donor (not recorded which). It is not recorded whose cells these are; they may come from a transplant donor.

The chain is built from TRBV12-3 or TRBV12-4 and TRBJ2-2, with D tentatively TRBD1 (6 bases). The length of the CDR3 is 14 residues. Trimming removed 5 bases from V and 11 bases from J, with 18 bases in between. CDR3 DNA: TGTGCCAGCAGTAAGACACCTCCCGGGACAGAGCTGTTTTTT. Translated, it gives CASSKTPPGTELFF.

J is TRBJ2-3 and V is TRBV20-1; 7 nucleotides line up with TRBD2. Germline V CDR1 and CDR2: DFQATT, SNEGSKA (reference sequence). The CDR3 runs 15 residues. Unmatched junction bases numbered 11, after V lost 5 bases and J lost 3 bases. CDR3 DNA sequence: TGCAGTGCTTTCCCTCCGGGACTACCAACAGATACGCAGTATTTT. It is translated as CSAFPPGLPTDTQYF.

The chain has TRBV9 and TRBJ2-7; unclear D gene. From germline, CDR1 is SGDLS and CDR2 YYNGEE. This CDR3 has 13 residues. Trimming cost V 7 bases and J 0 bases, with 11 bases left between them. The CDR3 here is CASSKQASYEQYF. As DNA, the CDR3 is TGTGCCAGCTCCAAGCAGGCCTCCTACGAGCAGTACTTC.

This clonotype was seen only a few times. This chain uses TRBV18 with TRBJ1-5; D is ambiguous. Deletions cut 1 base from V and 4 bases from J, with 11 bases between. This CDR3 comprises 15 residues. The germline V gene encodes CDR1 KGHSH and CDR2 LQKENI. The DNA of the CDR3 is TGTGCCAGCTCACCACAGGGAGTTAAGAATCAGCCCCAGCATTTT. Translation: CASSPQGVKNQPQHF.

This clonotype was seen only once. The chain is built from TRBV4-1 and TRBJ2-3, with a possible D match to TRBD2 (6 bases). Germline values: CDR1 MGHRA, CDR2 YSYEKL. CDR3 size: 16 residues. The V end lost 1 base, the J end lost 4 bases, and 15 bases lay between the germline ends. CDR3 coding DNA: TGCGCCAGCAGCCAAGCCTTTAGCGGTCTGGCAGATACGCAGTATTTT. This codes for CASSQAFSGLADTQYF.

The chain combines TRBV20-1 with TRBJ1-2; D is undetermined. Germline CDR1 and CDR2: DFQATT and SNEGSKA (reference sequence). The CDR3 covers 15 residues. Trimming left V 1 base short and J 3 bases short, with 15 bases between. The CDR3 DNA is TGCAGTGCTAGAGCCCCTGGAGTGCCCGACTATGGCTACACCTTC. Translating gives CSARAPGVPDYGYTF.

The rearrangement uses TRBV20-1 and TRBJ2-1, with D unclear. The CDR3 extends over 13 amino acids. The germline CDR1 and CDR2 sequences are DFQATT and SNEGSKA (reference sequence). Trimming removed 6 bases at V and 2 bases at J, with 11 bases between. The CDR3 nucleotides are TGCAGTGCGCCAAACGCTGCCTACAATGAGCAGTTCTTC. This gives the protein CSAPNAAYNEQFF.

This chain links TRBV28 with TRBJ2-1, with unresolved D. Trimming removed 6 bases from V and 0 bases from J, with 9 bases in between. The CDR3 has 14 amino acids. Germline V gives CDR1 MDHEN, CDR2 SYDVKM. This CDR3 is CASRLQSSYNEQFF. Here the CDR3 DNA reads TGTGCCAGCAGACTACAGAGCTCCTACAATGAGCAGTTCTTC.

The chain joins TRBV4-3 to TRBJ2-7; no clear D gene. Germline assignment: CDR1 LGHNA and CDR2 YSLEER. V dropped 0 bases and J dropped 4 bases, with 13 bases sitting between them. The CDR3 contains 15 residues. CDR3 in DNA: TGCGCCAGCAGCCAAGACTGGGAAGTCGGGTACGAGCAGTACTTC. It encodes CASSQDWEVGYEQYF.